This TCR beta chain was obtained from a study of T cell responses to AZD1222 COVID-19 vaccine. Assay: immunoSEQ multiplex PCR; the TCRdb copy retains only in-frame clones and omits some. The sample has about 140,000 clones, approximately 95% seen once; the top ten hold 0.85% to 0.95%. The sequencing used peripheral blood, collected on day 0 of MenACWY control vaccination. The clonotype comes from an adult in good health.

The CDR3 DNA reads TGTGCCAGCAGCCCTACCGGGGGGGGGCTGTACACTGAAGCTTTCTTT. Its translation is CASSPTGGGLYTEAFF. This rearrangement joins TRBV7-3 to TRBJ1-1; D possibly corresponds to TRBD1 (6 bases). The CDR3 totals 16 residues. Trimming cost V 5 bases and J 3 bases, with 19 bases left between them. Germline V gene data show CDR1 as SGHTA and CDR2 as FQGTGA.